One sample yielded the 9 T cell receptor beta chains listed below, sequenced in a study of human CD4 T cells and Enterobacteriaceae. The memory gate held CD4+ cells that were not CD45RA+CCR7+CD95- naive cells, over 95% pure. TCRdb's table, derived via immunoSEQ multiplex PCR, lists solely in-frame clones and lacks some. The sample has some 29,000 clones, approximately 80% seen once. The specimen sequenced was memory CD4+ T cells from blood. Every receptor here comes from a human donor in good health.

The chain has TRBV7-9 and TRBJ1-1, with D possibly TRBD1 on 6 matching bases. Germline V lookup: CDR1 SEHNR, CDR2 FQNEAQ (reference sequence). The CDR3 consists of 15 residues. V was trimmed by 6 bases and J by 0 bases, leaving 14 bases between them. The CDR3 loop reads CASSFQGHLNTEAFF. CDR3 in DNA: TGTGCCAGCAGTTTCCAGGGACACTTGAACACTGAAGCTTTCTTT.

This chain connects TRBV7-9 to TRBJ2-1; 11 positions match TRBD1. CDR1 SEHNR and CDR2 FQNEAQ come from the germline V gene (reference sequence). With V trimmed by 3 bases and J by 8 bases, 18 bases remained unmatched. The CDR3 sequence is 19 residues long. The CDR3 is CASSFYRGSVPGQGDEQFF. The CDR3 DNA reads as TGTGCCAGCAGCTTTTATAGAGGAAGCGTCCCGGGACAGGGGGATGAGCAGTTCTTC.

The chain is built from TRBV19 and TRBJ2-3; TRBD2 matches at 14 bases. J was trimmed by 9 bases and V by 7 bases; bases with no gene match: 9. CDR1 and CDR2 from the germline V gene are LNHDA and SQIVND (reference sequence). CDR3 length: 15 amino acids. The CDR3 spells CASTTGTSGRKTQYF. DNA of the CDR3: TGTGCCAGTACCACCGGGACTAGCGGGAGAAAGACGCAGTATTTT.

This clone was recorded only once. The chain couples TRBV6-6 to TRBJ1-1; TRBD1 is a possible D gene (6 bases). V was shortened by 7 bases and J by 2 bases, with 20 bases between the two germline ends. Germline CDR1 and CDR2: MNHNY and SVGAGI (reference sequence). The CDR3 length is 16 residues. CDR3 DNA: TGTGCCAGCATAGACGGGGGCCGACAGACAAACACTGAAGCTTTCTTT. It specifies CASIDGGRQTNTEAFF.

The chain links TRBV27 to TRBJ2-7; the match to TRBD2 covers 8 bases. The trim removed 2 bases at V and 2 bases at J, leaving 5 bases unmatched. Germline assignment: CDR1 MNHEY and CDR2 SMNVEV (reference sequence). The length of the CDR3 is 15 residues. The DNA for the CDR3 is TGTGCCAGCAGTTTAAGAAGCGGGAGACCCTACGAGCAGTACTTC. It specifies CASSLRSGRPYEQYF.

This chain uses TRBV28 with TRBJ1-3, with D tentatively TRBD1 (5 bases). V lost 3 bases and J 0 bases, leaving 9 bases between the germline ends. Germline CDR1 is MDHEN and CDR2 is SYDVKM. This CDR3 region has 15 residues. Here the CDR3 reads CASSFQDNSGNTIYF. The CDR3 DNA reads TGTGCCAGCAGTTTCCAGGACAACTCTGGAAACACCATATATTTT.

The rearrangement links TRBV5-4 to TRBJ2-5; 7 bases are a match to TRBD2. This CDR3 comprises 15 residues. The junction had 12 bases not matched to a gene; V was cut back by 5 bases and J by 5 bases. CDR1 and CDR2 (germline): SGHNT, YYREEE (reference sequence). For the CDR3, the DNA is TGTGCCAGCAGTGGCCGACTAGCAACCGTGGAGACCCAGTACTTC. Amino acid sequence: CASSGRLATVETQYF.

The chain joins TRBV5-6 to TRBJ1-1; no definite D call. CDR3 size: 14 residues. Trimming cost V 5 bases and J 0 bases, with 11 bases left between them. Germline-derived CDR1 and CDR2 are SGHDT and YYEEEE. CDR3 sequence: CASSEIVMNTEAFF. The CDR3, as DNA: TGTGCCAGCAGTGAAATAGTTATGAACACTGAAGCTTTCTTT.

The rearrangement joins TRBV4-2 to TRBJ2-7; 8 nucleotides match TRBD1. V was clipped by 7 bases and J by 0 bases; unmatched bases: 5. The CDR3 has 14 residues. Germline loops: CDR1 LGHNA, CDR2 YNFKEQ. CDR3 nucleotides: TGTGCCAGCACCGGGACAGGCAGCTCCTACGAGCAGTACTTC. Its translation is CASTGTGSSYEQYF.